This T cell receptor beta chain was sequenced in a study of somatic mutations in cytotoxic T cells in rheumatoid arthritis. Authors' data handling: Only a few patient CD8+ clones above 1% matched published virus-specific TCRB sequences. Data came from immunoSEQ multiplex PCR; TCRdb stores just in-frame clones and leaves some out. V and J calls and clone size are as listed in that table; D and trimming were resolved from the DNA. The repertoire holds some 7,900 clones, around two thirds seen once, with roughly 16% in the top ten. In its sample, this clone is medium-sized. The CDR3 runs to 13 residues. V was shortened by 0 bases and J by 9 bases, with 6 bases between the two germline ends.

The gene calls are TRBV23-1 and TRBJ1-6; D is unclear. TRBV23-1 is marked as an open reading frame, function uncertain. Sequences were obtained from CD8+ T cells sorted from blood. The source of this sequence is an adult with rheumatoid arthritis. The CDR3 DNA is TGCGCCAGCAGTCAATCGGCCTGTTCACCCCTCCACTTT. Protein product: CASSQSACSPLHF.